Described below is a single T cell receptor beta chain sequence and its context. No antigen is known for it. The CDR3 spans 16 residues. Germline CDR1 and CDR2: LNHDA and SQIVND (reference sequence). The V and J ends lost 3 bases and 2 bases respectively, with 14 bases between them. Investigators reverse transcribed all isolated RNA, so they sequenced expressed TCRB transcripts. Only in-frame clones appear in the TCRdb table, and some are missing; sequencing was by immunoSEQ multiplex PCR. The sample holds about 190,000 clones, 7.8% seen once. The data were taken from a study of beta chain features in type 1 diabetes. Whole-study results and caveats: Type 1 diabetes patients showed a moderate but significant shortening of TCRB CDR3s in all four CD4+ subsets.

Sequences were obtained from central memory CD4+ T cells from blood. The chain has TRBV19 and TRBJ2-1; TRBD1 might be the D (6 bases). The TCR originated in a woman between 35 and 50 years old with type 1 diabetes. As DNA, the CDR3 is TGTGCCAGTAGTATTCTAGGGGGTTCGGCCTACAATGAGCAGTTCTTC. Its protein product is CASSILGGSAYNEQFF.